The T cell receptor beta chain under discussion was sequenced for a study of blood T cell repertoires in COVID-19. About the research overall: Recovery among Cohort 3 donors was established by two negative PCRs, clearance, or symptom resolution. Sample material is recorded as cDNA or gDNA derived from T cells, B-cell-depleted T cells, or PBMCs.

TCRdb's table, derived via immunoSEQ multiplex PCR, lists solely in-frame clones and lacks some. The sample includes more than 200,000 clones, 87% of them seen just once. This clone appeared once. The receptor comes from a man younger than 45 in a cohort exposed to, infected with or recovered from COVID-19 (not recorded which). The sequenced material came from PBMCs or T cells enriched from blood (not recorded which).

In nucleotides, the CDR3 is TGTGCCAGCAGAGATCCGGGACAGGGGAACTATGGCTACACCTTC. It encodes CASRDPGQGNYGYTF. This chain joins TRBV6-4 and TRBJ1-2, with 10 positions matching TRBD1. Looked up from germline, CDR1 is MRHNA and CDR2 is SNTAGT. The junction had 6 bases not matched to a gene; V was cut back by 6 bases and J by 2 bases. CDR3 length: 15 residues.